This T cell receptor beta chain was captured by sequencing in a study of identical twins. Note on this clonotype: What it binds is unknown.

Study-level points and caveats: Among beta out-of-frame sequences, excess sharing between twins appeared weaker.

MiXCR, applied by TCRdb to the 5' RACE reads, yields one record per CDR3 protein. The data hold some 440,000 distinct CDR3 sequences, with approximately 24% observed a single time. The data were also submitted as part of a second study, on T cells expressing NK-cell markers.

The receptor was derived from a woman aged 18-29 years in good health. Sample: CD4+ T cells sorted from blood.

CDR3 residues: CASSYRHPGTEAFF. CDR3 DNA: TGTGCCAGCAGTTATCGCCACCCCGGCACTGAAGCTTTCTTT. The gene calls are TRBV6-5 and TRBJ1-1, with D unresolved. Germline lookup yields CDR1 MNHEY and CDR2 SVGAGI. Trimming took off 3 bases at V and 4 bases at J, with 12 bases between the two ends. The length of the CDR3 is 14 residues.